The following is a T cell receptor beta chain sequence with its context. The antigen this receptor binds is unknown. Base qualities are not recorded, but no much larger clone differs from it by a single base. Using the deep immunoSEQ assay, TCR CDR3 regions were amplified from genomic DNA by multiplex PCR. Extracted genomic DNA from each cell subset was distributed evenly across all wells of several immunoSEQ 96-well plates, and each plate was treated as a replicate. For sorted subsets, each replicate PCR was loaded with 200 to 250 ng genomic DNA, equivalent to some 27,000 T cell genomes. Purified libraries were measured with a Qubit 3.0 fluorometer, size-checked on a Bioanalyzer 2100, and measured again with the KAPA Library Quantification kit. Every immunoSEQ 96-well plate was sequenced on a dedicated single-read 150-cycle Illumina NextSeq 550 flow cell. The paper's data handling went like this. Because the immunoSEQ output included only junctional sequences and no quality scores, the filtering could not be the same as the filtering used for full-length reads. Sequences were annotated with PyIR, a Python wrapper for IgBLAST v1.9, and V/J genes and CDR3 were assigned using IMGT germline references. Any read was removed if the V/J assignment was weak (E-value above 1e-6), the CDR3 was missing, or the read contained stop codons, out-of-frame junctions, or ambiguous translated residues. V3J clonotypes were defined by identical inferred V gene, J gene, and CDR3 amino acid sequence. The percentage overlap between two repertoires was calculated by dividing the number of shared unique clonotypes by the size of the smaller repertoire. Repertoire richness was assessed with RTK rarefaction, the Chao1 estimator, and Recon v2.1 estimates of unobserved clonotypes. Generation probabilities were computed with OLGA for all TCRbeta clonotypes obtained by the gDNA method from four donors. TCRdb mirrors the immuneACCESS table, restricted to in-frame sequences. Some clones are absent from its copies; in checked studies, under half trace to an unresolved V gene, and the reason for the others is unknown. V, J and clone size are taken as reported in that table, and D and trimming were inferred from the DNA itself. In all, the sample holds around 940,000 clones, and 60% to 85% of those were seen once. The ten biggest clones cover around 1.4% of the sample.

This sample is part of a study of shared clonotypes between healthy human individuals (dated by TCRdb to 2020 to 2021). As for the study more broadly: A couple of women and a few men aged 18 to 49 years were included in the cohort. Per donor, three plates each were used for CD4 naive and CD4 memory, two for CD8 naive, and one for CD8 memory. Blood TCR repertoires of about 5 healthy adults were deeply sequenced to estimate repertoire size and the extent of clonotype sharing between individuals. Libraries were prepared and TCR repertoires were sequenced by different laboratories using diverse techniques, in order to increase sequencing depth and limit assay-specific biases. Each donor's leukapheresis produced roughly between roughly 0.85 and 9.5 billion PBMCs.

V is shortened by 5 bases, J by 0 bases, and the region joining them spans 8 bases. The CDR3, cysteine through phenylalanine, is 14 amino acids long. The read is trimmed to its CDR3 DNA, 42 bases read in frame from base 1. The germline V gene supplies CDR1 SGDLS and CDR2 YYNGEE. Paper-wide results and their limitations: Because the study included a small number of donors, the genetic and exposure-history diversity represented was limited. Compared with non-shared clonotypes, the clonotypes found in all four sorted-subset donors had higher generation probabilities. Only blood was sampled, and tissue TCR repertoires likely differ from those in blood. Pairwise subsampling indicated that sequencing depth was expected to affect the degree of clonotype sharing among donors. When a handful of donors were compared, the shared fraction of clonotypes was roughly 4.8% for naive CD4, around 3.5% for naive CD8, 2% to 2.5% for memory CD4, and 0.35% to 0.4% for memory CD8. Estimated clonotype richness was generally larger for naive than for memory subsets. Even with the large sequencing depth, rarefaction of the sorted-subset datasets indicated that sequencing was incomplete.

The donors were healthy, HIV-negative adults with no recently reported acute infections or vaccinations. Only Caucasian adults living in Nashville, Tennessee, USA were represented among the donors. Magnetic negative selection was used to enrich CD4+ T cells, after which naive cells were positively selected on CD45RA and the negative fraction became the memory subset. After blood collection by leukapheresis, PBMCs were isolated using Ficoll-Histopaque density gradient centrifugation and then cryopreserved in the vapor phase of liquid nitrogen. Analytical flow cytometry was used to check the purity and quantity of each magnetically sorted T cell population. From each sorted fraction, genomic DNA was isolated and quantified by UV absorbance on a Nanodrop 2000c.

This sequence originates from a man between 18 and 29 years old in good health. The sequence is built from TRBV9 and TRBJ2-2; the D gene remains uncertain. The sequencing sample was made of memory CD4+ T cells sorted from blood. This sample's cell subset or site label indicates: CD45RA-negative fraction. The DNA sequence is given as TGTGCCAGCAGAAGAGCCCCGAACACCGGGGAGCTGTTTTTT. Translated, this gives CASRRAPNTGELFF.